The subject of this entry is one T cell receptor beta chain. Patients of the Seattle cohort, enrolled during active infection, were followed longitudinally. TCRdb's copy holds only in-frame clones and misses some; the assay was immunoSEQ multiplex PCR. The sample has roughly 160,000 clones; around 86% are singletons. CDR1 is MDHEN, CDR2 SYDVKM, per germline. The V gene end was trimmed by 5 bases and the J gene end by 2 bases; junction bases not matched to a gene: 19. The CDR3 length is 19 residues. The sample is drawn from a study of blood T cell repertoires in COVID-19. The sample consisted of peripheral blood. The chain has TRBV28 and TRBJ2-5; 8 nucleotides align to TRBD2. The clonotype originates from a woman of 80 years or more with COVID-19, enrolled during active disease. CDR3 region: CASSTILGPGLGTQETQYF. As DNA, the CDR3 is TGTGCCAGCAGTACAATCCTGGGACCGGGACTAGGGACGCAAGAGACCCAGTACTTC.